One TCR beta chain is described in this entry. The target antigen is unknown. The gene names given are mouse names. The CDR3 is cut off 4 residues early in the read; its end comes from the germline J gene. The data belong to a study of CD8+ T cells in alopecia areata. At the level of the study: Donor skin was harvested from roughly 6-13-month-old C3H/HeJ mice with spontaneous alopecia and grafted onto roughly 6-10-week-old female C3H/HeJ recipients.

As the sequencing template, cDNA was produced by extracting RNA and reverse transcribing it. The table came from immunoSEQ multiplex PCR; TCRdb's copy has only in-frame clones and leaves some out. The sample has roughly 120,000 clones, none seen only once. Germline V gene sequence: CDR1 LGHNA, CDR2 YNLKQL (reference sequence). The CDR3 consists of 13 residues. Deletions cut 3 bases from V and 3 bases from J, with 9 bases between. Study observations and caveats: Lesional scalp, notably in alopecia totalis/universalis, had clonality above that of normal scalp. Mice showed clearer TCR sharing than patients did, a gap that was possibly HLA-related. Tissue-resident alphabeta T cells belonging to normal skin likewise get sequenced within scalp specimens.

The TCR sequence derives from a C3H/HeJ mouse with alopecia areata. For this mouse line, the MHC haplotype is H2-k. The sample comprised lesional skin. The V call is TRBV5, the J call TRBJ2-7; perhaps TRBD1 as D (6 bases). The CDR3 bases that were read are TGTGCCAGCAGCCATCGGACAGTCTAT. It translates to CASSHRTVY. The entire CDR3 sequence reads CASSHRTVYEQYF.